This TCR beta chain was recovered during a study of cytomegalovirus exposure and HLA in healthy donors (dated by TCRdb to about 2017). Some background on the complete study: An earlier analysis of approximately 640 of the donors reported roughly 270 Gb of sequence data and roughly 100 million unique TCR beta sequences from about 179 million T cells. About 280 gigabases of sequencing data and roughly 90 million unique TCR sequences were included in an early release covering around 600 HLA-typed donors. Of the 300 to 500 genotyped donors, 65% to 90% were placed in the genetic ancestry cluster associated with self-reported Caucasian donors. The study aimed to test whether cataloging public T cell receptors could reveal signatures of past pathogen exposure. Using immunosequencing, the study profiled T cell repertoires from around 680 subjects and related those repertoires to cytomegalovirus serostatus. Along with the approximately 700-subject first cohort, a separate validation cohort of about 110 different subjects was used. To predict cytomegalovirus infection status, the study combined high-throughput TCR immunosequencing, statistical association of individual TCRs with disease status, and machine learning. A later analysis re-analyzed previously published TCR beta repertoires from 666 donors and added high-resolution HLA genotyping to study TCR occurrence patterns. Rather than drawing on any new phenotypic data, the later analysis identified candidate immune exposures from TCR beta sequences and the way those sequences occurred across donors. An earlier analysis of some 500 of the donors applied high-throughput TCR beta sequencing to assess whether each TCR beta V gene segment acted as functional or pseudogenic. Donor age, sex, ethnicity and CMV serostatus were compiled together with the repertoire data. Genome-wide SNP genotypes for about 65% of the roughly 670 donors were used in a later genetic analysis, which treated that subset as a discovery cohort. Every discovery cohort repertoire had been produced on one sequencing platform. Both class I and class II loci were covered by HLA typing, at four-digit resolution. The number of donors typed differed by locus, with 629-630 for A, B, C, DRB1 and DQB1, roughly 520 for DQA1, 600 to 610 for DPA1, and some 440 for DPB1. A handful of DR-DQ haplotypes were handled as single units for association and clustering because linkage in the cohort was strong. On average, about 200,000 unique TCR beta nucleotide sequences were sequenced per donor among 398 genotyped donors of the cohort, with 15% to 20% of those sequences being non-productive.

Receptor amplification or capture employed the immunoSEQ multiplex PCR assay. For the multiplex PCR, a mixture combining 60 forward primers for TCR Vbeta segments and 13 reverse primers for TCR Jbeta segments was used. A multiplex PCR assay on genomic DNA amplified the CDR3 region of rearranged TCR beta genes. Amplified TCR beta libraries were sequenced as 87-base-pair reads on the Illumina HiSeq System. For the original study's pipeline: In a later analysis, some 80 million unique TCR beta chains were counted across the roughly 610 repertoires, and roughly 10 million of these chains were shared by at least two donors. A nearest-neighbor algorithm error-corrected the raw reads and collapsed the reads into unique sequences, merging closely related sequences to remove PCR and sequencing errors. V, D and J gene segments were assigned by aligning CDR3 sequences to IMGT reference sequences. Each retained sequence needed at least a six-nucleotide match to both a V gene segment and a J gene segment. A rearrangement counted as productive if the CDR3 had no stop codons and remained in frame with V and J, and every other rearrangement counted as non-productive. Following IMGT convention, CDR3 was defined as the stretch from the second conserved V-encoded cysteine up to the conserved J-encoded phenylalanine. The earlier analysis of some 550 of the donors excluded any sequence lacking an unambiguous match to a single V gene segment. An earlier analysis of several hundred of the donors called V segments functional above 56.7% productive rearrangements and segregating when the between-donor standard deviation exceeded 5%. A statistical classification framework was built for diagnosing cytomegalovirus status from the catalog of TCR beta chain sequences. In a later analysis, TCR nucleotide sequences were compared against IMGT/GENE-DB human TR gene sequences so that V and J genes could be assigned. A later analysis assigned CDR3 sequences and most-parsimonious VDJ recombination scenarios with the TCRdist pipeline. A later analysis defined each TCR beta chain by its CDR3 amino acid sequence plus V-gene family, and excluded reads lacking a unique V-gene family. In a later analysis, 450 to 600 highly shared, low-generation-probability nucleotide sequences were removed to address suspected cross-contamination and a sequencing artifact. In a later analysis, a clonal expansion index for each public chain was calculated from normalized within-repertoire ranks of inferred template counts. Generation probabilities in a later analysis came from a VDJ recombination model fitted to out-of-frame rearrangements, and those results were checked against IGoR. In a later analysis, TCR-TCR, TCR-HLA and TCR-CMV co-occurrence was scored with hypergeometric tests, and a repertoire-size bias correction was applied to TCR pairs. To estimate false discovery rates, a later analysis permuted the HLA or CMV assignments 20 times. A later analysis grouped co-occurring TCRs with DBSCAN, adding TCRdist sequence similarity when clustering within HLA-allele-positive subsets. Repertoires with fewer than 30,000 or more than 120,000 public chains were left out of co-occurrence clustering, as were about 5 repertoires with anomalous nucleotide sharing. The table was pulled from immuneACCESS by TCRdb, which kept in-frame rearrangements only. Such tables lose some clones; where checked, under half of the loss comes from unresolved V genes, and the rest has no known cause. That table gives V, J and clone size, and the DNA gave D and trimming. This sample is represented by some 120,000 clones; around 74% of them were singletons. Less than 7% of the sample is held by the ten biggest clonotypes.

Here is what the overall study found, with its caveats: Three of the identified cytomegalovirus-associated TCR beta chains were confirmed in vitro to be specific for cytomegalovirus antigens. Compared with equally common non-associated chains, HLA-associated TCR beta chains in a later analysis were more clonally expanded and had lower generation probabilities. According to a later analysis, parvovirus B19, influenza, CMV and Epstein-Barr virus appeared linked to several top co-occurrence clusters. While some public TCRs were present in many individuals, most TCR sequences turned up only very rarely across donors. When HLA alleles, especially DR and DQ, strongly co-occurred, attributing TCR associations to individual alleles was difficult. In a later analysis, most CMV-associated TCR beta chains were found to appear HLA-restricted, with HLA associations seemingly driven largely by CMV exposure. In a later genetic analysis, a missense DCLRE1C variant was associated with V-gene and J-gene trimming of TCR beta chains, and the association was replicated in an independent cohort. The authors suggested that the approach could potentially be generalized to other disease states and immunological phenotypes. A later analysis associated approximately 17,000 TCR beta sequences with specific HLA alleles at a false discovery rate of 0.05. Because HLA typing was missing for some donors at each locus, association tests included only the typed subset. Linkage disequilibrium might explain the correlated functional status among segregating V segments, but an unknown experimental factor could not be excluded. The classifier was reported to diagnose cytomegalovirus status with high specificity and sensitivity in both the original and validation cohorts. CMV serostatus was the only immune exposure information available for the cohort. The sequencing pipeline was judged likely to have produced a cluster of highly shared sequence variants as a technical artifact. This cohort had only TCR beta chains sequenced, and the lack of alpha or paired-chain data limited which features could be detected. Some IMGT-functional V segments, including TRBV6-2 and TRBV6-3, could not be distinguished by the 87-base-pair reads and were therefore excluded. A further reported finding was that TCR beta sequences accurately predicted the HLA-A and HLA-B alleles for most subjects in the first cohort. Because counts were too low, about 15 rarely observed V segments, including chromosome 9 orphons, were left out of the earlier analysis of a few hundred of the donors. The study listed 164 TCR beta chains as associated with cytomegalovirus. Presence/absence analyses assumed roughly uniform sequencing depth across donors, an assumption that may not hold. In an earlier analysis of 587 of the donors, most TCR beta V segments appeared in productive rearrangements about 87% or about 30% of the time, broadly matching IMGT annotations. A later genetic analysis reported fewer N-insertions in productive TCRs among donors in an Asian-associated ancestry cluster than the roughly 640-donor mean. In a later analysis, TCR association rates were found to vary across HLA loci, with the most associated TCRs seen for DRB1 alleles and the fewest for HLA-C alleles.

The germline V gene yields MNHNS for CDR1 and SASEGT for CDR2. Trimming at the junction amounts to 0 bases on V and 0 bases on J, and the germline ends lie 12 bases apart. The CDR3 measures 17 amino acids from cysteine to phenylalanine. This entry keeps only the CDR3 DNA: 51 bases, framed from base 1. The cohort comprised 710 or so healthy bone marrow donors. All cohort members were sampled while nominally healthy, although unrecorded immune exposures were likely present. The donor was CMV seropositive and was included in the group of almost 300 seropositive cohort members. A peripheral blood sample was collected from each donor, and TCR beta sequencing was performed on peripheral blood mononuclear cells. The Qiagen DNeasy Blood Extraction Kit was used to extract genomic DNA from the blood cell samples. As for this clone: The antigen it binds to is not known. No clone much larger than this one lies a single base away; base qualities are absent.

The rearranged segments are TRBV6-1 and TRBJ1-3, and perhaps TRBD1 as D gene, on 5 matching bases. Sequenced material: PBMCs. This clonotype originated in a woman in her forties or fifties in good health and CMV-seropositive. CDR3 loop: CASSEAAGLSSGNTIYF. The nucleotide sequence reads as follows: TGTGCCAGCAGTGAAGCCGCAGGGCTCAGCTCTGGAAACACCATATATTTT.